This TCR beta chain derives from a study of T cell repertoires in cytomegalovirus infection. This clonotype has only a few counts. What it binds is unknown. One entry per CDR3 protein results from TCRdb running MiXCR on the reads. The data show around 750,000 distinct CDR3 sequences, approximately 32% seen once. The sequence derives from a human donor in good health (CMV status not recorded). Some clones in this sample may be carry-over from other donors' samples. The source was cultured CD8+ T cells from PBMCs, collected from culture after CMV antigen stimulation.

In nucleotides, the CDR3 is TGCGCCAGCAGCCAAGAAGGAGTGGACACCATATATTTT. Translation gives CASSQEGVDTIYF. The chain combines TRBV4-1 with TRBJ1-3; D not resolved. CDR3 length: 13 residues. Trimming took off 0 bases at V and 8 bases at J, with 8 bases between the two ends. The germline CDR1 and CDR2 sequences are MGHRA and YSYEKL.